This T cell receptor (beta chain) was sequenced for a study of identifying expanded T cells in peripheral blood. The CDR3 is 16 amino acids. Germline CDR1 SGHRS, CDR2 YFSETQ. J was trimmed by 1 base and V by 2 bases; bases with no gene match: 6. Collection occurred without any documented infections or immune events in donors. In regard to this clone: The target antigen is unknown.

Repertoires were generated with immunoSEQ multiplex PCR, while TCRdb's copy carries only in-frame clones and drops some. The sample shows around 130,000 clones, approximately 86% of them seen only once. Study-wide results and limits: Variance in clone template counts between approximately 2-week samples significantly increased with total template count across all healthy donors. About 1.2 clones differed between technical replicates, versus around 15 and 18 over time.

The sequencing input was blood. The chain recombines TRBV5-1 with TRBJ2-7; 10 bases are shared with TRBD1. The sequence came from a person aged 18-69 years in good health. The CDR3 bases are TGCGCCAGCAGCTTCTTCGGACAGGGGGGGTCCTACGAGCAGTACTTC. This sequence encodes CASSFFGQGGSYEQYF.